The T cell receptor (beta chain) described here comes from a study of T cell responses to AZD1222 COVID-19 vaccine. As for this clone: The antigen remains unidentified.

Here immunoSEQ multiplex PCR was the method, and the copy in TCRdb shows in-frame clones only, minus some. This table has 100,000 to 150,000 clones, over 75% appearing once. Regarding the study as a whole: White British people made up most donors, females outnumbered males, and clonal diversity was possibly underestimated. Baseline testing showed seropositivity in only five or six AZD1222 recipients. Spike was spanned by vaccine-associated CD4 TCRs, with dominance at 160-218 and 743-854.

This clonotype was sampled from an adult in good health. The input for sequencing was peripheral blood, taken on day 0 of AZD1222 vaccination.

CDR3 sequence (DNA): TGTGCCAGCAGTTATCCCGGGACAGGGAGAAATTTCTTC. This sequence encodes CASSYPGTGRNFF. The chain uses TRBV3-1 (or the pseudogene TRBV3-2) and TRBJ2-1; 9 nucleotides align to TRBD1. The CDR3 contains 13 residues. Germline V gene lookup returns CDR1 LGHDT and CDR2 YNNKEL (reference sequence). Trimming took 6 bases from V and 16 from J; bases not matched to a gene: 13.